This record concerns one T cell receptor beta chain sequence. Its specificity is unknown. An immunoSEQ assay, version v3.0, was performed at survey level. Data came from immunoSEQ multiplex PCR; TCRdb stores just in-frame clones and leaves some out. The sample has 20,000 to 25,000 clones; around 80% are singletons. This entry comes from a study of long-term antiretroviral therapy in people with HIV. Whole-study findings and limits: Transplant-donor-level diversity was not reached after ART, though diversity increased.

The CDR3 consists of 13 residues. The V segment lost 3 bases and the J segment 3 bases; nucleotides outside the gene matches: 3. Looked up from germline, CDR1 is SGHKS and CDR2 is YYEKEE (reference sequence). This chain joins TRBV5-5 and TRBJ2-7; 7 bases are a match to TRBD1. The source is a man aged 40-49 years with HIV. The sequencing used unsorted PBMCs, collected 0.5 years before starting antiretroviral therapy. Here the CDR3 DNA reads TGTGCCAGCAGCTATGGACAGGTCTACGAGCAGTACTTC. It encodes CASSYGQVYEQYF. The full variable domain, its missing parts supplied by reference TRBV5-5 and TRBJ2-7, is DAGVTQSPTHLIKTRGQQVTLRCSPISGHKSVSWYQQVLGQGPQFIFQYYEKEERGRGNFPDRFSARQFPNYSSELNVNALLLGDSALYLCASSYGQVYEQYFGPGTRLTVT.